This TCR beta chain was identified in a study of cytomegalovirus exposure and HLA in healthy donors. Points from the study as a whole: Reports state that TCR beta sequences accurately predicted most subjects' HLA-A and HLA-B alleles. When analyzed later, a missense DCLRE1C variant was found to be linked to TCR beta V- and J-gene trimming. Per published reports, the classifier diagnosed cytomegalovirus status with high specificity and sensitivity.

It was with 60 Vbeta and 13 Jbeta primers that the PCR ran. The data were produced by immunoSEQ multiplex PCR, yet TCRdb's version contains in-frame clones alone and is incomplete. Here the sample spans about 200,000 clones, approximately 70% being singletons. This clone was found once. Its antigen is unidentified. There are 15 residues in the CDR3. Germline CDR1 reads SGHTA; CDR2 reads FQGTGA. The V gene end was trimmed by 6 bases and the J gene end by 2 bases; junction bases not matched to a gene: 8. The chain joins TRBV7-3 to TRBJ2-5; 8 bases are a match to TRBD2. The clonotype comes from a woman aged 30 to 39 in good health and CMV-seronegative. The sample consisted of PBMCs. CDR3 bases: TGTGCCAGCAGTCCGGGGGGGGAGGTACAAGAGACCCAGTACTTC. Protein product: CASSPGGEVQETQYF.